This TCR beta chain derives from a study of early stage breast cancer tumors. Regarding the study as a whole: Commonly generated sequences made up most enriched TCRB sequences shared between patients. Compared with adjacent normal breast tissue, tumors showed roughly 2.5-fold greater T cell density and higher clonality.

To note about this clone: Antigen unknown.

Each sample had two DNA replicates, approximately 0.52 ug blood or roughly 1.6 ug tissue. The table came from immunoSEQ multiplex PCR; TCRdb's copy has only in-frame clones and leaves some out. Of 25,000 to 35,000 clones in the sample, about 83% were seen once. This TCR came from a person aged 45 to 60 with breast cancer. The specimen sequenced was blood.

CDR3 bases: TGTGCCAGTAGTATACTAGCGGGCATAGATACGCAGTATTTT. Protein product: CASSILAGIDTQYF. This sequence joins TRBV19 and TRBJ2-3; 8 positions match TRBD2. The germline gives CDR1 LNHDA, CDR2 SQIVND (reference sequence). The ends lost 2 bases at V and 5 bases at J; junction bases unmatched: 3. This CDR3 has 14 residues.